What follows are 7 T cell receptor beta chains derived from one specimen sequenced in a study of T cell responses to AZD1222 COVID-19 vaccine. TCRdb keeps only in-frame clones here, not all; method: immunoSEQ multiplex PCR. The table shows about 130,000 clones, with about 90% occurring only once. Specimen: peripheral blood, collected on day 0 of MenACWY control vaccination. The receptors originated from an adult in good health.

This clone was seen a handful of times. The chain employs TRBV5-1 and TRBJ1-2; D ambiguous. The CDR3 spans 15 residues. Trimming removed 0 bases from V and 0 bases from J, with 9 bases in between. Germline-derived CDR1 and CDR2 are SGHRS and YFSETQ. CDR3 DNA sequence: TGCGCCAGCAGCTTGGAACGGGTAACTAACTATGGCTACACCTTC. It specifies CASSLERVTNYGYTF.

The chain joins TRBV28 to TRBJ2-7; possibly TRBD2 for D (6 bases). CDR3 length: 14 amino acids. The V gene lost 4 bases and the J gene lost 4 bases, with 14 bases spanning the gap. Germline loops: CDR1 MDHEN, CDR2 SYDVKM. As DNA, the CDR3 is TGTGCCAGCAGTTGGGGACTTCAAACTTACGAGCAGTACTTC. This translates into CASSWGLQTYEQYF. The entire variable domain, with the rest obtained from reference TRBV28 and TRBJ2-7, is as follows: DVKVTQSSRYLVKRTGEKVFLECVQDMDHENMFWYRQDPGLGLRLIYFSYDVKMKEKGDIPEGYSVSREKKERFSLILESASTNQTSMYLCASSWGLQTYEQYFGPGTRLTVT.

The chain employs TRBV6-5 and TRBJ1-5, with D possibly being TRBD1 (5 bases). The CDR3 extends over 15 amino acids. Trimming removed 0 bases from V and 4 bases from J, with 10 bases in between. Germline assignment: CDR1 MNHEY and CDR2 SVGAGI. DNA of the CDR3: TGTGCCAGCAGTTACTCATCAGGGACGAATCAGCCCCAGCATTTT. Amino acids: CASSYSSGTNQPQHF.

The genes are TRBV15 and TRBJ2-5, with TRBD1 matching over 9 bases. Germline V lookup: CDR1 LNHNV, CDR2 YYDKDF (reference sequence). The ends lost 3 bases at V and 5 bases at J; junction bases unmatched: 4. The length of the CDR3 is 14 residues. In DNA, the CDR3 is TGTGCCACCAGCAGGGGAACAGGGGGCGAGACCCAGTACTTC. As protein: CATSRGTGGETQYF.

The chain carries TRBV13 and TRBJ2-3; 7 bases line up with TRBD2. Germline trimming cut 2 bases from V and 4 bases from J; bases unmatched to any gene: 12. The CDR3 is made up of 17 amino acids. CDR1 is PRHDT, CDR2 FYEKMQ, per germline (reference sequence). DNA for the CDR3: TGTGCCAGCAGCTTAACGGCAACTAGCGAAAACCCAGATACGCAGTATTTT. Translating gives CASSLTATSENPDTQYF.

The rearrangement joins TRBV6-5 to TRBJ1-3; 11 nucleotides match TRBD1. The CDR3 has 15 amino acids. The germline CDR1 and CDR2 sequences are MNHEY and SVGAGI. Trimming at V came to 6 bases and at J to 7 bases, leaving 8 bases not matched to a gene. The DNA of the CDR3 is TGTGCCAGCAGCTTTAAAGGACAGGGGGCGAACACCATATATTTT. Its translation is CASSFKGQGANTIYF.

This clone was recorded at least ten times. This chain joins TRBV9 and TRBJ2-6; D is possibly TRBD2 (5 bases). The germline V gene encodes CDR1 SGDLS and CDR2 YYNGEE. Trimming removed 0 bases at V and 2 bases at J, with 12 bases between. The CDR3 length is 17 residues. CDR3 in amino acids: CASSVDSTRAGANVLTF. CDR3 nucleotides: TGTGCCAGCAGCGTAGACTCGACGCGGGCTGGGGCCAACGTCCTGACTTTC.